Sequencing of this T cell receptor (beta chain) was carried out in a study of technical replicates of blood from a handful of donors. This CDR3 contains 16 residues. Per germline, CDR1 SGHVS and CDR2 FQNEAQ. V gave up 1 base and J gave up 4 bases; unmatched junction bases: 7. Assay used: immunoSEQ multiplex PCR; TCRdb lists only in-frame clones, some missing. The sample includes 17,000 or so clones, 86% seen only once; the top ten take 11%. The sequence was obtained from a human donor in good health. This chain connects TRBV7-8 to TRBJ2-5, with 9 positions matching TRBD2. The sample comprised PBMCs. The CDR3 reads CASSLDAGGPGETQYF. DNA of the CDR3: TGTGCCAGCAGCTTAGACGCGGGAGGGCCTGGAGAGACCCAGTACTTC.